This is a list of T cell receptor beta chains from one sample in a study of blood T cell repertoires in COVID-19. TCRdb's table, derived via immunoSEQ multiplex PCR, lists solely in-frame clones and lacks some. The sample carries under 200,000 clones, roughly 87% recorded once. Sequencing input: peripheral blood. These receptors all stem from a man aged 60 to 75 with active or convalescent COVID-19. CDR3s leave out the opening cysteine and the closing phenylalanine or tryptophan. D genes are given only for firm matches. Not all rows give a size; the values are once, few, many and, for expanded clones, a class.

V: TRBV20-1
D: NA
J: TRBJ1-1
size: NA
CDR3: SASRVQGTSEAF

V: TRBV7-3
D: NA
J: TRBJ2-5
size: NA
CDR3: ASSAGRRIGETQY

V: TRBV9
D: TRBD2
J: TRBJ2-1
size: NA
CDR3: ASSVGLAGGTDNEQF

V: TRBV2
D: NA
J: TRBJ1-1
size: once
CDR3: ASSENRVGAF

V: TRBV28
D: NA
J: TRBJ2-1
size: NA
CDR3: AIRDYNEQF

V: TRBV24-1
D: NA
J: TRBJ2-1
size: NA
CDR3: ATSDFAGNNEQF

V: TRBV6-5
D: NA
J: TRBJ1-1
size: NA
CDR3: ASSYLGQTNTEAF

V: TRBV3-1/TRBV3-2
D: TRBD1
J: TRBJ1-1
size: NA
CDR3: ASSRGQAAEAF

V: TRBV12-3/TRBV12-4
D: NA
J: TRBJ1-2
size: NA
CDR3: ASSLQSRSGYT

V: TRBV6-5
D: NA
J: TRBJ1-6
size: NA
CDR3: ASEETGGSPLH

V: TRBV4-1
D: NA
J: TRBJ1-4
size: NA
CDR3: ASSHPPATNEKLF

V: TRBV11-2
D: TRBD1
J: TRBJ2-7
size: few
CDR3: ASSLNWDRAYEQY

V: TRBV7-9
D: TRBD1
J: TRBJ2-2
size: once
CDR3: ASSFRQGAYTGELF

V: TRBV29-1
D: TRBD1
J: TRBJ1-1
size: NA
CDR3: SVGTGARNTEAF

V: TRBV15
D: NA
J: TRBJ2-2
size: NA
CDR3: ATSRVSGELF

V: TRBV4-1
D: NA
J: TRBJ1-5
size: NA
CDR3: ASSQIQGTGQPQH

V: TRBV14
D: NA
J: TRBJ2-7
size: NA
CDR3: ASSKQQDGEQY

V: TRBV7-8
D: NA
J: TRBJ2-2
size: NA
CDR3: ASSLVFRDIREDTGELF

V: TRBV5-6
D: NA
J: TRBJ2-1
size: NA
CDR3: ASSFRQNYYNEQF

V: TRBV5-1
D: TRBD1
J: TRBJ2-5
size: NA
CDR3: ASSPTTGTGGWETQY

V: TRBV7-8
D: TRBD1
J: TRBJ2-3
size: NA
CDR3: ASSLARGYSDTQY

V: TRBV5-4
D: NA
J: TRBJ2-7
size: once
CDR3: ATSDKRSYEQY

V: TRBV23-1
D: TRBD1
J: TRBJ2-2
size: NA
CDR3: ASSQSGQASNTGELF

V: TRBV24-1
D: TRBD1
J: TRBJ2-3
size: NA
CDR3: ATSDPGTGSTDTQY

V: TRBV18
D: TRBD1
J: TRBJ2-2
size: NA
CDR3: ASSPYQGENTGELF

V: TRBV5-6
D: TRBD1
J: TRBJ2-7
size: NA
CDR3: ASSLMGQAHSYEQY

V: TRBV19
D: TRBD1
J: TRBJ1-3
size: NA
CDR3: ASSTYKTGFGGNTIY

V: TRBV11-2
D: NA
J: TRBJ2-1
size: NA
CDR3: ASSSLRRGLYNEQF

V: TRBV10-3
D: NA
J: TRBJ1-4
size: once
CDR3: AISDPLAGVNEKLF

V: TRBV6-5
D: NA
J: TRBJ1-1
size: NA
CDR3: ASSGQQNTEAF

V: TRBV18
D: TRBD1
J: TRBJ2-1
size: NA
CDR3: ASSADRVGRNEQF

V: TRBV2
D: NA
J: TRBJ2-2
size: NA
CDR3: ASSEQTVTGELF